This paragraph covers one TCR beta chain sequence. The record originates from a study of blood T cells in healthy people across ages. Next came a second PCR, run for 7 to 11 cycles, which used a sample-barcoded 5' primer along with a J-beta primer mix. With 12 random nucleotides, a template-switch adaptor tagged each individual cDNA molecule. Every sample gave at least 3 million paired-end reads containing CDR3. TCRdb itself ran the 5' RACE reads through MiXCR, one entry per CDR3 protein. This sample has 590,000 or so distinct CDR3 sequences, with about 30% found just once. The CDR3 loop spans 13 amino acids. Losses at the gene ends were 5 bases for V and 2 bases for J; bases not matched to a gene: 2. Germline loops: CDR1 GTSNPN, CDR2 SVGIG (reference sequence).

The source is a woman older than 75 in good health. V and J are TRBV30 and TRBJ1-2; the match to TRBD1 covers 10 bases. The sample was blood. CDR3 amino acids: CAWEGQGNYGYTF. Here the CDR3 DNA reads TGTGCCTGGGAGGGACAGGGGAACTATGGCTACACCTTC.